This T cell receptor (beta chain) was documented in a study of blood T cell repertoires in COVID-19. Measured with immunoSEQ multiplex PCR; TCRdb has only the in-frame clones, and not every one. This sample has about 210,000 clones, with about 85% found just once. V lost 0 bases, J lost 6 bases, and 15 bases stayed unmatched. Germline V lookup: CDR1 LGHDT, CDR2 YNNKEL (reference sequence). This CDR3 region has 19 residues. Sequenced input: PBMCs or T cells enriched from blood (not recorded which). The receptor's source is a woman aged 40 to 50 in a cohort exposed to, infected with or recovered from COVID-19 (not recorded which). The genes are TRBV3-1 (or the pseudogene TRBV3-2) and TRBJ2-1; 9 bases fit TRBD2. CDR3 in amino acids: CASSQEKKAGGPQSNEQFF. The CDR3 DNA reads TGTGCCAGCAGCCAAGAGAAGAAAGCGGGAGGCCCCCAGTCCAATGAGCAGTTCTTC.